The TCR beta chain under discussion was sequenced for a study of T-cell memory formation after mild COVID-19. General study results and limits: CD4+ contracting clones were found mainly in CM and EM, and CD8+ ones in EMRA.

TCRdb used MiXCR to reprocess the 5' RACE reads, holding one entry per CDR3 protein. The table has some 31,000 distinct CDR3 sequences, roughly 12% seen once. This clonotype showed up many times. The antigen is undetermined. The sequenced sample consisted of PBMCs or a T cell subset sorted from them (not recorded which). This TCR was recovered from an adult woman who had mild COVID-19 (a few samples of this study predate the infection). Cell type and time point are not known.

The CDR3 protein is CASSLDPSSYNEQFF. In DNA form, the CDR3 reads TGTGCCAGCAGTTTGGACCCGAGCTCCTACAATGAGCAGTTCTTC. This sequence joins TRBV27 and TRBJ2-1, with D uncertain. The CDR3 runs to 15 residues. Germline CDR1 MNHEY, CDR2 SMNVEV (reference sequence). With 3 bases removed from V and 0 bases from J, the gap between germline ends came to 9 bases.